One T cell receptor (beta chain) is described in this entry. The data were obtained in a study of regulatory T cells in long-lasting Graves disease. As to time point: persistent/refractory GD, antithyroid drugs over 5 years with positive TRAb. Making the TCR library involved RNA that had been extracted from PBMCs. Construction of the TCR beta libraries employed iRepertoire HTBI primers in conjunction with Arm-PCR of CDR3 regions. In TCRdb, the multiplex PCR reads were re-called with MiXCR into one record per CDR3 protein. The profile shows 700,000 or so distinct CDR3 sequences, around 30% of them singletons. The specimen comprised peripheral blood mononuclear cells (PBMCs), sampled when the disease was refractory, from a patient treated with antithyroid drugs. This clonotype originated in a female donor with Graves disease.

The chain's CDR3 is CAWSGKTEAFF. The CDR3 DNA is TGTGCCTGGAGTGGTAAAACTGAAGCTTTCTTT. The chain is built from TRBV30 and TRBJ1-1; D is undetermined. Germline assignment: CDR1 GTSNPN and CDR2 SVGIG (reference sequence). The V end was cut by 1 base, the J end by 5 bases, with 5 bases between. The CDR3 runs 11 residues.